This T cell receptor beta chain was sequenced for a study of cytomegalovirus exposure and HLA in healthy donors. Sequencing used immunoSEQ multiplex PCR; TCRdb keeps in-frame clones, though not all of them. Of approximately 150,000 clones listed, roughly 87% are singletons. Trimming cost V 0 bases and J 3 bases; bases outside gene matches: 12. CDR3 length: 17 residues. Germline CDR1 reads SGHNT; CDR2 reads YYREEE (reference sequence). The TCR sequence derives from a man between 18 and 29 years old in good health and CMV-seropositive. The V gene is TRBV5-4, the J gene TRBJ2-7, with 7 bases matching TRBD1. Sequences were obtained from PBMCs. Here the CDR3 reads CASSLEVSRQGYYEQYF. CDR3 nucleotides: TGTGCCAGCAGCTTGGAGGTGTCGAGACAGGGCTACTACGAGCAGTACTTC.